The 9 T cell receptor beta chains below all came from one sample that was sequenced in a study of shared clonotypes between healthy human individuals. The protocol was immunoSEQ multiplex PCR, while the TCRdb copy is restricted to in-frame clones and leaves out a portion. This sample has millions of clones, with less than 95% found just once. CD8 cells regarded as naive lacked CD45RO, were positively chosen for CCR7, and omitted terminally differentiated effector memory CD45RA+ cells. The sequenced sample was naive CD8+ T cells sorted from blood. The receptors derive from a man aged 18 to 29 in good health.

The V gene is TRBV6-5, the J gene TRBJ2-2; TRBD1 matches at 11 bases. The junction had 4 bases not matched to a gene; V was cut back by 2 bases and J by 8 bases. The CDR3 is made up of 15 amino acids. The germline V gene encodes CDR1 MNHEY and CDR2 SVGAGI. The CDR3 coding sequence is TGTGCCAGCAGTTACATGGACAGGGGGCCAGGGGAGCTGTTTTTT. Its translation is CASSYMDRGPGELFF.

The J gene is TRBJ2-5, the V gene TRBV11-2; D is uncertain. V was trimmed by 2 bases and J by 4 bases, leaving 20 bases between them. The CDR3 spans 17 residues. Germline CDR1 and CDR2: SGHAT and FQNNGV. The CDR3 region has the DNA TGTGCCAGCAGCTTATGGATGATAGGTACCACGGGAGAGACCCAGTACTTC. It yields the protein CASSLWMIGTTGETQYF.

CDR3 sequence reads: CASSPPSGLYNEQFF. CDR3 in DNA: TGTGCCAGCAGCCCCCCTAGCGGGCTCTACAATGAGCAGTTCTTC. The chain recombines TRBV7-9 with TRBJ2-1, with TRBD2 identical over 8 bases. Germline V gene lookup returns CDR1 SEHNR and CDR2 FQNEAQ (reference sequence). CDR3 size: 15 residues. V lost 5 bases, J lost 3 bases, and 6 bases stayed unmatched.

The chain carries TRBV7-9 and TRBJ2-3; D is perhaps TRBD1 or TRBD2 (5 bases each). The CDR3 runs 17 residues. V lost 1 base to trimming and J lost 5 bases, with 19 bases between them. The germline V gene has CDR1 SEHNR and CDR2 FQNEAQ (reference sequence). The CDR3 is CASSLEREGERRDTQYF. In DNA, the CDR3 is TGTGCCAGCAGCTTAGAAAGGGAAGGGGAGCGAAGAGATACGCAGTATTTT.

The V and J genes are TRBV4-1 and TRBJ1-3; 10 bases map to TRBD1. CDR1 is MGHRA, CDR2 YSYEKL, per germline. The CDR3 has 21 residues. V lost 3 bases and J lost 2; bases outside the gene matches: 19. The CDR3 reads CASSQGPAPGTGERPGNTIYF. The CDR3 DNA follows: TGCGCCAGCAGCCAGGGGCCAGCCCCCGGGACAGGGGAGCGTCCTGGAAACACCATATATTTT.

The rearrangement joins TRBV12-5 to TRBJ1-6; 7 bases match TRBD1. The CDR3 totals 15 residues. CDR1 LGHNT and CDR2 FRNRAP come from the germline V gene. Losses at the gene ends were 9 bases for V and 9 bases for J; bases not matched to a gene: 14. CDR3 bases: TGTGCTAGCGGAGACACCGGGACAGCAGTTTCACCCCTCCACTTT. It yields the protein CASGDTGTAVSPLHF.

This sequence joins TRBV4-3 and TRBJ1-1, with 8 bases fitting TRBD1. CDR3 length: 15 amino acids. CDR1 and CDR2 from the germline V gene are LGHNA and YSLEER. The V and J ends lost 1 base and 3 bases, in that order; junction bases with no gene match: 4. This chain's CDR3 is CASSQGRGHDTEAFF. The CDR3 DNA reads TGCGCCAGCAGCCAAGGCAGGGGGCATGACACTGAAGCTTTCTTT.

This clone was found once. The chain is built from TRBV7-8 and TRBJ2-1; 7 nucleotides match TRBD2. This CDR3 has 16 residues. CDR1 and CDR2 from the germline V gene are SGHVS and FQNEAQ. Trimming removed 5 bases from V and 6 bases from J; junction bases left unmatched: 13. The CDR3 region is CASSLDGEGLGNEQFF. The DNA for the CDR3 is TGTGCCAGCAGCCTAGATGGGGAGGGCCTTGGCAATGAGCAGTTCTTC.

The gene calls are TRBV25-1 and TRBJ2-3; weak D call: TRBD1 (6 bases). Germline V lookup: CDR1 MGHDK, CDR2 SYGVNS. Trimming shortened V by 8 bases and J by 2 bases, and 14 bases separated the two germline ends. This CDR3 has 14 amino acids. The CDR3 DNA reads TGTGCCAGCGGGTGGCAGGGGTACACAGATACGCAGTATTTT. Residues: CASGWQGYTDTQYF.